Within the sample, the clone carrying this T cell receptor beta chain is medium-sized. The TCR library was built from RNA with a 3' RACE protocol and unique molecular identifiers. TCRdb reanalysed the 3' RACE reads using MiXCR and keeps one entry per CDR3 protein. The sample lists approximately 15,000 distinct CDR3 sequences, 3% to 3.5% occurring once. The entry originates in a study of HIV-infected children after antiretroviral therapy interruption. On the study more broadly: Weeks 0, 48 and 150 were sampled under continuous treatment.

The ends were cut back, 3 bases at V and 6 bases at J, with 11 bases in the middle. CDR3 length: 13 amino acids. Germline CDR1 reads MRHNA; CDR2 reads SNTAGT. Treatment indicated: PENTA 11 planned treatment interruption arm or continuous ART arm. Participants had taken at least three-drug ART for at least 24 weeks. At least 5 million viable PBMCs were required per cryopreserved sample. The chain couples TRBV6-4 to TRBJ1-2, with D possibly TRBD1 on 6 matching bases. The receptor's source is a pool of human donors with HIV. Material: CD45RO+ CD8+ T cells from PBMCs, pooled from several time points, obtained from a donor given antiretroviral therapy, either interrupted or continuous. Subset defined: memory CD8+ CD45RO+ CD45RA- T cells. The CDR3 protein is CASSEWQGNGYTF. In DNA form, the CDR3 reads TGTGCCAGCAGTGAGTGGCAGGGGAATGGCTACACCTTC.